These 8 T cell receptor beta chains originate from one sample sequenced in a study of T cells in Graves' hyperthyroidism and ophthalmopathy (dated by TCRdb to the late 2010s). Library preparation employed multiplex PCR. TCRdb names Illumina HiSeq 2000 as the instrument used. The TCR beta CDR3 regions were amplified from the RNA transcripts. A first-round RT-PCR of the TCR CDR3 used the HTBI primer set with the Qiagen OneStep RT-PCR kit. TCRdb passed the public sequencing reads through fastp at Q25 and MiXCR, retaining productive beta sequences. Each entry merges the rows of one CDR3 protein and shows their most common DNA and genes. This sample is represented by approximately 400,000 distinct CDR3 sequences; approximately 17% of them were singletons. The top ten clonotypes cover 35% to 50% of the sample. The sequenced sample was blood. The receptor set was obtained from a man aged 18 to 35 with Graves' ophthalmopathy.

This clonotype has just one count. The J gene is TRBJ1-3, the V gene TRBV29-1; no clear D gene. CDR3 length equals 15 residues. V lost 7 bases and J lost 2, with 18 bases in between. The germline V gene has CDR1 SQVTM and CDR2 ANQGSEA. The CDR3 DNA follows: TGCAGCGCGATAAGGACGGTTAACCCTGGAAACACCATATATTTT. Translation gives CSAIRTVNPGNTIYF.

The chain has TRBV20-1 and TRBJ1-2; 8 positions match TRBD1. After removal of 6 bases from V and 3 bases from J, the junction contained 3 bases not matched to a gene. The length of the CDR3 is 12 residues. Looked up from germline, CDR1 is DFQATT and CDR2 is SNEGSKA (reference sequence). CDR3 bases: TGCAGTGCCACAGGGGGATACTATGGCTACACCTTC. This sequence encodes CSATGGYYGYTF.

This clonotype has ten or more counts. This chain links TRBV5-1 with TRBJ2-7; 9 bases align to TRBD1. The V segment lost 4 bases and the J segment 0 bases; nucleotides outside the gene matches: 8. The CDR3 runs to 16 residues. Germline CDR1 and CDR2: SGHRS and YFSETQ. CDR3 sequence reads: CASSLNTGGVSYEQYF. CDR3 DNA: TGCGCCAGCAGCCTTAACACAGGGGGCGTCTCCTACGAGCAGTACTTC.

This clonotype was observed many times. The CDR3: CASSPDQSGELFF. The CDR3, as DNA: TGTGCCAGCAGCCCGGACCAGTCAGGGGAGCTGTTTTTT. The rearrangement links TRBV7-6 to TRBJ2-2, with D uncertain. CDR3 length: 13 amino acids. The germline V gene encodes CDR1 SGHVS and CDR2 FNYEAQ. The V gene lost 5 bases and the J gene lost 8 bases, with 12 bases spanning the gap.

This clonotype was seen repeatedly, ten times or more. The chain carries TRBV7-9 and TRBJ1-1, with D tentatively TRBD1 (5 bases). The CDR3 runs to 13 residues. With 5 bases removed from V and 5 bases from J, the gap between germline ends came to 12 bases. Germline V gives CDR1 SEHNR, CDR2 FQNEAQ (reference sequence). The CDR3 sequence: CASSTGRATEAFF. The CDR3 DNA reads as TGTGCCAGCAGCACGGGGCGGGCAACTGAAGCTTTCTTT.

This clonotype was detected ten times or more. This chain joins TRBV7-9 and TRBJ2-1; the match to TRBD2 covers 11 bases. J lost 6 bases, V lost 6 bases, and 10 bases had no gene match. Per the germline V gene, CDR1 is SEHNR and CDR2 is FQNEAQ (reference sequence). The CDR3 is 16 amino acids. The CDR3 nucleotides read TGTGCCAGCAGTCGGGACTCTAGCGGGGGGCTCAATGAGCAGTTCTTC. Translation: CASSRDSSGGLNEQFF.

This clonotype was counted ten times or more. The chain has TRBV11-1 and TRBJ2-7; D not certain. The CDR3 runs to 14 residues. Per the germline V gene, CDR1 is SGHAT and CDR2 is FQDESV (reference sequence). Trimming removed 3 bases from V and 1 base from J, with 10 bases in between. The CDR3 coding sequence is TGTGCCAGCAGCTTGACGGACGGATCCTACGAGCAGTACTTC. This codes for CASSLTDGSYEQYF.

As regards this clonotype: A much larger clone sits a single nucleotide away, making a read error possible. V usage is TRBV12-3 or TRBV12-4 and J usage is TRBJ2-1, with D maybe TRBD2 (5 bases). V was trimmed by 7 bases and J by 0 bases, leaving 10 bases between them. The CDR3 runs to 14 residues. The CDR3 reads CASTGISSYNEQFF. In DNA form, the CDR3 reads TGTGCCAGCACCGGGATTAGCTCCTACAATGAGCAGTTCTTC.